What follows are 3 T cell receptor beta chains derived from one specimen sequenced in a study of radiotherapy plus CTLA-4 blockade in lung cancer. The table came from immunoSEQ multiplex PCR; TCRdb's copy has only in-frame clones and leaves some out. The sample has 40,000 to 50,000 clones; 73% are singletons. Sequencing used peripheral blood, obtained from a patient treated with radiotherapy plus ipilimumab. The receptors stem from a human donor with non-small cell lung cancer who had a complete response to radiotherapy plus ipilimumab.

V and J are TRBV7-6 and TRBJ2-3; possibly TRBD2 for D (5 bases). Per the germline V gene, CDR1 is SGHVS and CDR2 is FNYEAQ. The length of the CDR3 is 14 residues. Trimming shortened V by 3 bases and J by 4 bases, and 11 bases separated the two germline ends. The CDR3 DNA sequence: TGTGCCAGCAGCTTGGGATACGGGGCAGATACGCAGTATTTT. This sequence encodes CASSLGYGADTQYF. Together with reference TRBV7-6 and TRBJ2-3, the CDR3 gives the full variable domain: GAGVSQSPRYKVTKRGQDVALRCDPISGHVSLYWYRQALGQGPEFLTYFNYEAQQDKSGLPNDRFSAERPEGSISTLTIQRTEQRDSAMYRCASSLGYGADTQYFGPGTRLTVL.

A few counts support this clone. The CDR3 region has the DNA TGCGCCAGCAGCCAAGAGACTAGCGGGGGGGCCGCCCGCACAGATACGCAGTATTTT. This sequence encodes CASSQETSGGAARTDTQYF. The chain is built from TRBV4-3 and TRBJ2-3, with 14 bases lining up with TRBD2. The CDR3 runs to 19 residues. Germline lookup yields CDR1 LGHNA and CDR2 YSLEER. After removal of 0 bases from V and 1 base from J, the junction contained 6 bases not matched to a gene.

This clone was recorded once. The chain links TRBV7-9 to TRBJ2-7, with 11 bases fitting TRBD1. The length of the CDR3 is 16 residues. The trim removed 1 base at V and 5 bases at J, leaving 7 bases unmatched. CDR1 and CDR2 (germline): SEHNR, FQNEAQ (reference sequence). CDR3 in amino acids: CASSLGGQGARNEQYF. The CDR3 bases are TGTGCCAGCAGCTTAGGCGGACAGGGGGCCCGCAACGAGCAGTACTTC.